The 14 T cell receptor beta chains in this list originate from one sample, sequenced in a study of T cell repertoires in cytomegalovirus infection. TCRdb called the reads again in MiXCR, with one record for every CDR3 protein. The sample has hundreds of thousands of distinct CDR3 sequences, roughly 24% seen once. The sequencing sample was made of CD8+ T cells from PBMCs. These receptors were taken from a human donor in good health (CMV status not recorded). Some clones in this sample may be carry-over from other donors' samples.

In its sample, this clonotype was seen many times. The chain links TRBV7-2 to TRBJ2-2; 14 nucleotides agree with TRBD2. The ends lost 5 bases at V and 1 base at J; junction bases unmatched: 6. CDR1 SGHTA and CDR2 FQGNSA come from the germline V gene. This CDR3 has 18 residues. The CDR3 region has the DNA TGTGCCAGCAGCCCTGGACTAGCGGGGGGAAGGAACACCGGGGAGCTGTTTTTT. This translates into CASSPGLAGGRNTGELFF.

This clonotype turned up a few times. The chain uses TRBV4-2 and TRBJ2-1; 9 bases agree with TRBD1. The CDR3 spans 17 residues. Germline loops: CDR1 LGHNA, CDR2 YNFKEQ. V lost 0 bases and J lost 0; bases outside the gene matches: 3. The CDR3 nucleotides are TGTGCCAGCAGCCAAGATAGGGGACAGGGCTCCTACAATGAGCAGTTCTTC. This translates into CASSQDRGQGSYNEQFF.

The chain joins TRBV29-1 to TRBJ1-2; no definite D call. The CDR3 spans 11 residues. Trimming shortened V by 6 bases and J by 8 bases, and 13 bases separated the two germline ends. CDR1 is SQVTM and CDR2 is ANQGSEA in the germline V gene. CDR3 region: CSVLDRVGYTF. The CDR3 region has the DNA TGCAGCGTCCTAGACCGAGTAGGCTACACCTTC.

This clonotype was found a few times. V usage is TRBV29-1 and J usage is TRBJ1-1; 7 bases are a match to TRBD1. From germline, CDR1 is SQVTM and CDR2 ANQGSEA. The CDR3 has 17 residues. J was trimmed by 4 bases and V by 8 bases; bases with no gene match: 22. The CDR3 sequence: CSSRSRTGQNAGTEAFF. Written as DNA, the CDR3 is TGCAGCTCCCGTTCAAGGACAGGCCAAAACGCGGGCACTGAAGCTTTCTTT.

The chain carries TRBV5-5 and TRBJ2-4; 7 bases are a match to TRBD1. This CDR3 has 17 amino acids. The junction had 9 bases not matched to a gene; V was cut back by 2 bases and J by 1 base. Germline V lookup: CDR1 SGHKS, CDR2 YYEKEE (reference sequence). The CDR3 here is CASSLDREGMAKNIQYF. CDR3 coding DNA: TGTGCCAGCAGCTTAGACAGGGAAGGGATGGCCAAAAACATTCAGTACTTC.

This clonotype was observed a handful of times. In DNA, the CDR3 is TGTGCCAGCAGTGTTGTAGGGACGAACACTGAAGCTTTCTTT. It yields the protein CASSVVGTNTEAFF. V gene TRBV2 combines with J gene TRBJ1-1, with D possibly being TRBD1 (5 bases). This CDR3 has 14 residues. CDR1 SNHLY and CDR2 FYNNEI come from the germline V gene. The V and J ends lost 4 bases and 1 base respectively, with 10 bases between them.

This clonotype was seen a few times. The genes are TRBV14 and TRBJ2-3; D uncertain. V lost 0 bases to trimming and J lost 1 base, with 14 bases between them. CDR1 SGHDN and CDR2 FVKESK come from the germline V gene. This CDR3 contains 17 residues. Here the CDR3 DNA reads TGTGCCAGCAGCCAAGAATTTAGTGGGCAGGGCACAGATACGCAGTATTTT. Amino acids: CASSQEFSGQGTDTQYF.

This clonotype was detected ten times or more. CDR3 nucleotide sequence: TGTGCCAGCAGCCAAGAAAACAGGGAGGAGACCCAGTACTTC. Its protein is CASSQENREETQYF. The chain has TRBV4-2 and TRBJ2-5; D might be TRBD1 (6 bases). Germline loops: CDR1 LGHNA, CDR2 YNFKEQ. With 0 bases removed from V and 5 bases from J, the gap between germline ends came to 10 bases. The CDR3 has 14 amino acids.

This clonotype was observed a few times. The chain links TRBV28 to TRBJ1-2, with TRBD1 identical over 7 bases. V was pared by 5 bases and J by 8 bases, with 11 bases of the junction left unmatched. Per the germline V gene, CDR1 is MDHEN and CDR2 is SYDVKM. This CDR3 is 14 amino acids long. CDR3 sequence (DNA): TGTGCCAGCAGTCCCCACAGGGGAGGAGGGGGCTACACCTTC. Translating it yields CASSPHRGGGGYTF.

J is TRBJ2-1 and V is TRBV28; TRBD2 aligns across 10 bases. The CDR3 contains 14 residues. J lost 5 bases, V lost 5 bases, and 3 bases had no gene match. Germline V gene lookup returns CDR1 MDHEN and CDR2 SYDVKM. CDR3 nucleotides: TGTGCCAGCAGTAGCGGGGGGGACCACAATGAGCAGTTCTTC. This codes for CASSSGGDHNEQFF.

The chain joins TRBV6-2 or TRBV6-3 to TRBJ2-1; no clear D. This CDR3 has 16 residues. Germline CDR1 reads MNHEY; CDR2 reads SVGEGT. V was trimmed by 0 bases and J by 4 bases, leaving 13 bases between them. CDR3 sequence: CASSYSRRQAYNEQFF. The DNA of the CDR3 is TGTGCCAGCAGTTACTCAAGAAGACAAGCATACAATGAGCAGTTCTTC.

This clonotype was found a few times. V and J are TRBV11-1 and TRBJ2-1; TRBD2 agrees at 8 bases. This CDR3 region has 14 residues. CDR1 and CDR2 from the germline V gene are SGHAT and FQDESV (reference sequence). J lost 6 bases, V lost 5 bases, and 6 bases had no gene match. The CDR3 coding sequence is TGTGCCAGCAGCACCGGGGGGGCGTTCAATGAGCAGTTCTTC. Translating gives CASSTGGAFNEQFF.

The genes are TRBV28 and TRBJ2-7, with D maybe TRBD2 (5 bases). Trimming removed 2 bases at V and 6 bases at J, with 11 bases between. This CDR3 is 13 amino acids long. Looked up from germline, CDR1 is MDHEN and CDR2 is SYDVKM. The CDR3 DNA sequence: TGTGCCAGCAGTTTACGGGGAATGAGCGAGCAGTACGTC. Translated, it gives CASSLRGMSEQYV.

A note on this clonotype: With a much larger clone just one base away, this may be a read error. The rearrangement uses TRBV19 and TRBJ1-2; 9 bases match TRBD1. The CDR3 totals 15 residues. The ends lost 9 bases at V and 3 bases at J; junction bases unmatched: 11. Germline V gives CDR1 LNHDA, CDR2 SQIVND (reference sequence). The CDR3 here is CASRSQDRGYYGYTF. The CDR3 DNA is TGTGCCAGCCGGAGCCAGGACAGGGGATACTATGGCTACACCTTC. Filled out from reference TRBV19 and TRBJ1-2, the complete variable domain reads DGGITQSPKYLFRKEGQNVTLSCEQNLNHDAMYWYRQDPGQGLRLIYYSQIVNDFQKGDIAEGYSVSREKKESFPLTVTSAQKNPTAFYLCASRSQDRGYYGYTFGSGTRLTVV.